This paragraph reports one T cell receptor (beta chain). The CDR3 runs to 15 residues. Looked up from germline, CDR1 is KGHSH and CDR2 is LQKENI. The V end lost 0 bases, the J end lost 8 bases, and 13 bases lay between the germline ends. Produced via immunoSEQ multiplex PCR; TCRdb's table is partial and in-frame only. Among 350,000 to 400,000 clones listed, about nine tenths were seen once. Described treatment: over 15 received Ad26.COV2.S at low or high dose, single or two shots; roughly 5 received placebo; per-sample allocation not given. Day 63 after the first vaccine or placebo injection was the time point for sampling. These data come from a study of Ad26.COV2.S vaccination and SARS-CoV-2 variants.

The chain recombines TRBV18 with TRBJ1-4, with D possibly being TRBD1 (5 bases). The source is a person aged 18 to 59 who received the Ad26.COV2.S COVID-19 vaccine or a placebo. The sample here was peripheral blood, taken in a trial of Ad26.COV2.S vaccine versus placebo. CDR3 residues: CASSPPEGAGEKLFF. The CDR3 DNA sequence: TGTGCCAGCTCACCACCGGAAGGGGCTGGAGAAAAACTGTTTTTT.